This T cell receptor (beta chain) was identified during a study of regulatory T cells in long-lasting Graves disease. The CDR3 length is 9 residues. Germline V CDR1 and CDR2: SNHLY, FYNNEI. V was trimmed by 7 bases and J by 8 bases, leaving 5 bases between them. HTBI primers from iRepertoire and Arm-PCR of CDR3 regions yielded the TCR beta libraries. Using its own MiXCR run on the multiplex PCR reads, TCRdb lists one record per CDR3 protein. The data contain 360,000 or so distinct CDR3 sequences, around 15% of them seen just once; the ten biggest clones take up roughly a fifth. Time point: newly diagnosed GD, antithyroid drugs for less than 3 months. There was RNA extracted from PBMCs, and the TCR library was made from it. This clonotype was recorded at least ten times. The data were also submitted as part of a second study, on T cells in Graves' hyperthyroidism and ophthalmopathy. From that report: It was a median around 6 months before onset that the model predicted ophthalmopathy.

This receptor was taken from a woman between 18 and 29 years old with Graves disease. The sample was peripheral blood mononuclear cells (PBMCs), taken at new diagnosis, from a patient treated with antithyroid drugs. The genes are TRBV2 and TRBJ1-1, with no clear D. CDR3: CASTLEAFF. CDR3 in DNA: TGTGCCAGCACACTAGAAGCTTTCTTT.